The 9 T cell receptor beta chains given below trace back to one sample, sequenced in a study of naive and memory T cell subsets (dated by TCRdb to the late 2010s). Libraries were constructed by UMI-ligation and nested PCR. Sequencing instrument: Illumina MiSeq. An equimolar mix of two oligonucleotides covering both TRBC1 and TRBC2 was used as the beta constant-region primer. In TCRdb, the public reads were trimmed at Q25 with fastp and aligned with MiXCR, with productive beta chains retained. Each CDR3 protein appears once, grouped with its most common genes and DNA. The sample records under 40,000 distinct CDR3 sequences, roughly 14% of which are singletons. The leading ten clones occupy 20% to 25% of the sample. The sample comprised effector memory CD4+ T cells from blood. The sample's cell subset or site, from its label and the paper: effector memory, CD45RA- CD27-. The receptor source for this set is a human donor in good health.

This clonotype was detected many times. The chain has TRBV20-1 and TRBJ2-2, with 8 bases aligning to TRBD2. After removal of 0 bases from V and 7 bases from J, the junction contained 13 bases not matched to a gene. This CDR3 is 17 amino acids long. Germline V CDR1 and CDR2: DFQATT, SNEGSKA (reference sequence). The CDR3 is CSARDGKRESKGGELFF. DNA of the CDR3: TGCAGTGCTAGAGATGGGAAGCGGGAGAGTAAGGGCGGGGAGCTGTTTTTT.

There are a few counts of this clonotype. This chain joins TRBV6-2 or TRBV6-3 and TRBJ2-1; D might be TRBD2 (6 bases). This CDR3 is built from 15 residues. Germline lookup yields CDR1 MNHEY and CDR2 SVGEGT. V shed 6 bases and J shed 2 bases, with 14 bases lying between them. The CDR3 DNA sequence: TGTGCCAGCAGCCTCCCGGGACTCACCTACAATGAGCAGTTCTTC. Translating it yields CASSLPGLTYNEQFF.

A remark on this clonotype: A much larger clone lies one base from this, so it may be a read error. V is TRBV6-6 and J is TRBJ2-1; no reliable D call. Germline V gives CDR1 MNHNY, CDR2 SVGAGI (reference sequence). The CDR3 is 15 residues long. Between the trimmed V and J ends, which lost 4 bases and 0 bases, there was a span of 10 bases. DNA for the CDR3: TGTGCCAGCAGTTCATGGGGAAACTCCTACAATGAGCAGTTCTTC. Translation gives CASSSWGNSYNEQFF.

As DNA, the CDR3 is TGCGCCAGCAGCCCCCGGGACGGTAGGCACGAGCAGTACTTC. It translates to CASSPRDGRHEQYF. This chain links TRBV5-1 with TRBJ2-7; either TRBD1 or TRBD2 may fit D (5 bases each). Trimming stripped 4 bases from V and 5 bases from J, with 16 bases between. Germline V gene data show CDR1 as SGHRS and CDR2 as YFSETQ. The CDR3 covers 14 residues. The full variable domain, completed using reference TRBV5-1 and TRBJ2-7, is KAGVTQTPRYLIKTRGQQVTLSCSPISGHRSVSWYQQTPGQGLQFLFEYFSETQRNKGNFPGRFSGRQFSNSRSEMNVSTLELGDSALYLCASSPRDGRHEQYFGPGTRLTVT.

The chain carries TRBV7-6 and TRBJ2-7, with TRBD1 as a possible D gene (6 bases). Germline V gene lookup returns CDR1 SGHVS and CDR2 FNYEAQ. The CDR3 has 12 residues. V dropped 5 bases and J dropped 9 bases, with 14 bases sitting between them. Written as DNA, the CDR3 is TGTGCCAGCAGCGAACAGGGTACCGGGCAGTACTTC. Translation gives CASSEQGTGQYF.

The CDR3 DNA reads as TGTGCCAGCAGCCCCAGTGAAGCCTATGGCTACACCTTC. Amino acid sequence: CASSPSEAYGYTF. The chain combines TRBV28 with TRBJ1-2; D is uncertain. The V gene's germline CDR1 is MDHEN and CDR2 SYDVKM. This CDR3 has 13 amino acids. V lost 6 bases and J lost 4, with 12 bases in between.

The chain is built from TRBV6-2 or TRBV6-3 and TRBJ1-5; D is possibly TRBD1 (6 bases). CDR1 and CDR2 from the germline V gene are MNHEY and SVGEGT. The CDR3 spans 14 residues. V lost 2 bases, J lost 5 bases, and 10 bases lay in between. In nucleotides, the CDR3 is TGTGCCAGCAGTTACCTCGGGGGCGATCAGCCCCAGCATTTT. Amino acids: CASSYLGGDQPQHF.

The table lists this clonotype with many counts. The chain carries TRBV7-2 and TRBJ2-1; D call uncertain. Trimming pared 5 bases from V and 4 bases from J, leaving 3 bases between. The CDR3 is made up of 11 amino acids. CDR1 is SGHTA and CDR2 is FQGNSA in the germline V gene. The CDR3 reads CASSEYNEQFF. For the CDR3, the DNA is TGTGCCAGCAGCGAGTACAATGAGCAGTTCTTC.

The chain carries TRBV20-1 and TRBJ2-7; weak D call: TRBD1 (6 bases). The CDR3 is made up of 14 amino acids. The ends were cut back, 3 bases at V and 0 bases at J, with 12 bases in the middle. Looked up from germline, CDR1 is DFQATT and CDR2 is SNEGSKA (reference sequence). CDR3 in DNA: TGCAGTGCTAGTATCAGGGGTCCCTCCTACGAGCAGTACTTC. Its protein is CSASIRGPSYEQYF.